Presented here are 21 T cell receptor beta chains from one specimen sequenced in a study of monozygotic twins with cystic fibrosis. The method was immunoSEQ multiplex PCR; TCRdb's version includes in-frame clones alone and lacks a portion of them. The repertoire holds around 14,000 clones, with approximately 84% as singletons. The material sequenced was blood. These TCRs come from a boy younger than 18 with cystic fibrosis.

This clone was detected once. The CDR3 bases are TGCGCCAGCAGTCGGACAGCAAATGAAAAACTGTTTTTT. The encoded protein is CASSRTANEKLFF. The chain is built from TRBV4-1 and TRBJ1-4, with D perhaps TRBD1 (6 bases). Germline CDR1 reads MGHRA; CDR2 reads YSYEKL. Trimming took off 6 bases at V and 5 bases at J, with 10 bases between the two ends. CDR3 size: 13 residues.

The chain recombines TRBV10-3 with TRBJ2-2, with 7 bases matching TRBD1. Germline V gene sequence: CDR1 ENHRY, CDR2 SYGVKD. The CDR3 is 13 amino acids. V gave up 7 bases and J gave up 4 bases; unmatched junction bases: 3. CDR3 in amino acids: CAINRQGTGELFF. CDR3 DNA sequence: TGTGCCATCAACAGACAGGGCACCGGGGAGCTGTTTTTT.

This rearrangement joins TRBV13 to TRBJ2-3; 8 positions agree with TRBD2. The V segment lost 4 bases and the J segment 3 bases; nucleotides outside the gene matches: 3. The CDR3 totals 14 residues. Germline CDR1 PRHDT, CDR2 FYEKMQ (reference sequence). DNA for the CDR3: TGTGCCAGCAGCTCGGGGACTAGGACAGATACGCAGTATTTT. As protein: CASSSGTRTDTQYF.

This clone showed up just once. CDR3 DNA sequence: TGTGCCAGCAGCTATACGACAGGGAAGCGCGCTTGGAGCACTGAAGCTTTCTTT. Amino acids: CASSYTTGKRAWSTEAFF. The chain combines TRBV7-8 with TRBJ1-1, with TRBD1 matching 7 bases. The CDR3 is made up of 18 amino acids. With 4 bases clipped from V and 4 bases from J, the junction kept 18 bases outside the gene matches. The germline V gene encodes CDR1 SGHVS and CDR2 FQNEAQ. Filled out from reference TRBV7-8 and TRBJ1-1, the complete variable domain reads GAGVSQSPRYKVAKRGQDVALRCDPISGHVSLFWYQQALGQGPEFLTYFQNEAQLDKSGLPSDRFFAERPEGSVSTLKIQRTQQEDSAVYLCASSYTTGKRAWSTEAFFGQGTRLTVV.

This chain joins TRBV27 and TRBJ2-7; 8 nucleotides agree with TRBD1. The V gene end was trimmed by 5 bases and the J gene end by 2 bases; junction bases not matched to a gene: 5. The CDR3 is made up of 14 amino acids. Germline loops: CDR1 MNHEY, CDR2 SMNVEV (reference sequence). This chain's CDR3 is CASSKDRETYEQYF. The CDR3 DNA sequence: TGTGCCAGCAGTAAGGACAGGGAGACCTACGAGCAGTACTTC.

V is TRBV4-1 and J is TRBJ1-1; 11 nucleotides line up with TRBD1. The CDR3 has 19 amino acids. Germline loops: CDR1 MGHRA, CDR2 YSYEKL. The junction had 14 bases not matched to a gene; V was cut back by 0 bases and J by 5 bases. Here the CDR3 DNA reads TGCGCCAGCAGCCAAGATGCGAAGGACAGGGGGCGCGGTGGGACTGAAGCTTTCTTT. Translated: CASSQDAKDRGRGGTEAFF.

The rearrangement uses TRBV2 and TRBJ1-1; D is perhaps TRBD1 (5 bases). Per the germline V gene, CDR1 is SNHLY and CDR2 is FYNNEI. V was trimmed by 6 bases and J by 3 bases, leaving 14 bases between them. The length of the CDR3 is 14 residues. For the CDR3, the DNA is TGTGCCAGCAGAACAGGAATGGGGGACACTGAAGCTTTCTTT. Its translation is CASRTGMGDTEAFF.

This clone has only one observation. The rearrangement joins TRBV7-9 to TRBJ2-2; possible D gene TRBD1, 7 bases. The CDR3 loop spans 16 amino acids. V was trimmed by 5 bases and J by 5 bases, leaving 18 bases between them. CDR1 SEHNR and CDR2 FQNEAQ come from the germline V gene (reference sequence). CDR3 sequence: CASSPPEGARTGELFF. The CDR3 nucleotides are TGTGCCAGCAGCCCTCCGGAGGGGGCCCGGACCGGGGAGCTGTTTTTT. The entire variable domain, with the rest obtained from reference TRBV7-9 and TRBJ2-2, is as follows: DTGVSQNPRHKITKRGQNVTFRCDPISEHNRLYWYRQTLGQGPEFLTYFQNEAQLEKSRLLSDRFSAERPKGSFSTLEIQRTEQGDSAMYLCASSPPEGARTGELFFGEGSRLTVL.

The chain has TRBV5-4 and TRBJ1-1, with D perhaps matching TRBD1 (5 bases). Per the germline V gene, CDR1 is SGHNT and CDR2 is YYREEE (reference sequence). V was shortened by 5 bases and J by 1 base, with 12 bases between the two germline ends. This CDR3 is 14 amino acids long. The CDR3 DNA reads TGTGCCAGCAGAGAAGTCCAGGGGAACACTGAAGCTTTCTTT. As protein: CASREVQGNTEAFF.

The DNA for the CDR3 is TGTGCCAGCAGCTTGGGTCCCCCTTTGGCGGGGGGCGCAGAGACCCAGTACTTC. This translates into CASSLGPPLAGGAETQYF. This chain uses TRBV5-6 with TRBJ2-5; 8 bases are shared with TRBD2. The V gene's germline CDR1 is SGHDT and CDR2 YYEEEE. The CDR3 loop spans 18 amino acids. The V gene end was trimmed by 0 bases and the J gene end by 4 bases; junction bases not matched to a gene: 14.

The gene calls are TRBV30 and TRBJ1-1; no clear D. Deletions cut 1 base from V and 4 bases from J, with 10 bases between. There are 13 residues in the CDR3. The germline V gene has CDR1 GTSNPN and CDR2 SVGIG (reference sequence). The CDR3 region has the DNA TGTGCCTGGAGTGAAAAGGGTTCCACTGAAGCTTTCTTT. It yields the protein CAWSEKGSTEAFF.

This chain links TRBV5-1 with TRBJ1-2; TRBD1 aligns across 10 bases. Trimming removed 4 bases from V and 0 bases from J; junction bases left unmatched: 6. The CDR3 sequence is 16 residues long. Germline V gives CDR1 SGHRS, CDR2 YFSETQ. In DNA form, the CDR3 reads TGCGCCAGCAGCCCGGGACAGGGGACTACTAACTATGGCTACACCTTC. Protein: CASSPGQGTTNYGYTF. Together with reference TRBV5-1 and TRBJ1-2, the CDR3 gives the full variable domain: KAGVTQTPRYLIKTRGQQVTLSCSPISGHRSVSWYQQTPGQGLQFLFEYFSETQRNKGNFPGRFSGRQFSNSRSEMNVSTLELGDSALYLCASSPGQGTTNYGYTFGSGTRLTVV.

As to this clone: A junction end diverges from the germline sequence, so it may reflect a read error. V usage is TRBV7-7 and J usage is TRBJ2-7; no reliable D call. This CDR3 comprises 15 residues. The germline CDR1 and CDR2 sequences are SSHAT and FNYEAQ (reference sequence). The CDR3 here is CASSFRLHPSYEQYF. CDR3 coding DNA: TGTGCTAGCAGCTTTCGACTCCACCCCTCCTACGAGCAGTACTTC.

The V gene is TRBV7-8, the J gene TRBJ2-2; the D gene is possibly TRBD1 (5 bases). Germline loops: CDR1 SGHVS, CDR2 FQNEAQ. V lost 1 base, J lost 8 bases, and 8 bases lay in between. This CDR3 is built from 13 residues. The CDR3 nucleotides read TGTGCCAGCAGCTTAGGGTCAGGGGGGGAGCTGTTTTTT. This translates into CASSLGSGGELFF.

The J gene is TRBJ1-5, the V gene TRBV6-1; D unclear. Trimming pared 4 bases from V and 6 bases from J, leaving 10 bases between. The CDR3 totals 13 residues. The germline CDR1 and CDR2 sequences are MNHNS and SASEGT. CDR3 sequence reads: CASSAWLGQPQHF. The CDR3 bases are TGTGCCAGCAGTGCGTGGTTAGGTCAGCCCCAGCATTTT.

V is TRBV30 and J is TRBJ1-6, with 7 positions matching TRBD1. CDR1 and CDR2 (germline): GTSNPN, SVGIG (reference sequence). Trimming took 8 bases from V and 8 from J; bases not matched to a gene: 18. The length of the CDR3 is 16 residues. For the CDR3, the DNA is TGTGCCCTGGAAAGGGCGAGGGGGCGCCGGGATTCACCCCTCCACTTT. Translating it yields CALERARGRRDSPLHF.

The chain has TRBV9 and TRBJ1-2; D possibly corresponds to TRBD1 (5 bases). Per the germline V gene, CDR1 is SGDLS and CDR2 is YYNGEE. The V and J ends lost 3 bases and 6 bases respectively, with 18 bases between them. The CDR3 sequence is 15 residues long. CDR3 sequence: CASSDWGGWRNGYTF. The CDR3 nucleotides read TGTGCCAGCAGCGATTGGGGGGGATGGAGAAATGGCTACACCTTC. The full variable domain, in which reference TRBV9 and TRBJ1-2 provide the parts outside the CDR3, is DSGVTQTPKHLITATGQRVTLRCSPRSGDLSVYWYQQSLDQGLQFLIQYYNGEERAKGNILERFSAQQFPDLHSELNLSSLELGDSALYFCASSDWGGWRNGYTFGSGTRLTVV.

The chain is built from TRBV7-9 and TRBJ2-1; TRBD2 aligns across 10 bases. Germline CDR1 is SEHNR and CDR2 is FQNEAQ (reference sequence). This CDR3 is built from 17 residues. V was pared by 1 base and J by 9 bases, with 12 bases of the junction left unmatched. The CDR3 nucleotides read TGTGCCAGCAGCTTAGTGTCCGACCATAGCGGGAGGTGTGAGCAGTTCTTC. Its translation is CASSLVSDHSGRCEQFF. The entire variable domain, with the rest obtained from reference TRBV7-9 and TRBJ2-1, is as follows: DTGVSQNPRHKITKRGQNVTFRCDPISEHNRLYWYRQTLGQGPEFLTYFQNEAQLEKSRLLSDRFSAERPKGSFSTLEIQRTEQGDSAMYLCASSLVSDHSGRCEQFFGPGTRLTVL.

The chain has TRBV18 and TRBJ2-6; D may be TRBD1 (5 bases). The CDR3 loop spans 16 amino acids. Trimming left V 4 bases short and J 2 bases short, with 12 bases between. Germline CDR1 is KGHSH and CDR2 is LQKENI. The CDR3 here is CASSQTDPAGANVLTF. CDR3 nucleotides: TGTGCCAGCTCACAGACAGACCCAGCTGGGGCCAACGTCCTGACTTTC. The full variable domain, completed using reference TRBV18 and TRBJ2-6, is NAGVMQNPRHLVRRRGQEARLRCSPMKGHSHVYWYRQLPEEGLKFMVYLQKENIIDESGMPKERFSAEFPKEGPSILRIQQVVRGDSAAYFCASSQTDPAGANVLTFGAGSRLTVL.

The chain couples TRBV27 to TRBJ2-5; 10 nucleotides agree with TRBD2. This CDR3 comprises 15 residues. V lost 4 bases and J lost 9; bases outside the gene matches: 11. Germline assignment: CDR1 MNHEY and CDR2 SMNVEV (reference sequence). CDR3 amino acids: CASSSLGTSAPAQYF. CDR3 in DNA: TGTGCCAGCAGTTCATTAGGGACTAGCGCCCCCGCCCAGTACTTC.

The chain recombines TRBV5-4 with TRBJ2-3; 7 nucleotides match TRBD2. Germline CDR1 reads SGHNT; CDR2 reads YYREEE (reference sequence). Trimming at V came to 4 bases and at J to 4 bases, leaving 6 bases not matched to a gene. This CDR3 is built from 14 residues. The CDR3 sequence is CASSPGLVPDTQYF. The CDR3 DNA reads TGTGCCAGCAGCCCCGGACTAGTCCCAGATACGCAGTATTTT.